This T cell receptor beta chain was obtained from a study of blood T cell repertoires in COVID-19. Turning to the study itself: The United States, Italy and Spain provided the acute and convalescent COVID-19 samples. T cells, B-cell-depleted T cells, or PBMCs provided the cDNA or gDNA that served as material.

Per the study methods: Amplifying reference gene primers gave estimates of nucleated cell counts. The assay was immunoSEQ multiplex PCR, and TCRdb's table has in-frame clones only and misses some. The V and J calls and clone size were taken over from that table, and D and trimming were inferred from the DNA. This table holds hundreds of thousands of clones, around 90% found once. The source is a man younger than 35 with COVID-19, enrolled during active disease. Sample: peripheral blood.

In nucleotides, the CDR3 is TGTGCCACCAGCAGAGTTCCCCTAATCCCGGGAGCCATTAATTCACCCCTCCACTTT. Translating it yields CATSRVPLIPGAINSPLHF. The chain uses TRBV15 and TRBJ1-6, with D unclear. The CDR3 is made up of 19 amino acids. The V end was cut by 1 base, the J end by 6 bases, with 22 bases between. Looked up from germline, CDR1 is LNHNV and CDR2 is YYDKDF (reference sequence).